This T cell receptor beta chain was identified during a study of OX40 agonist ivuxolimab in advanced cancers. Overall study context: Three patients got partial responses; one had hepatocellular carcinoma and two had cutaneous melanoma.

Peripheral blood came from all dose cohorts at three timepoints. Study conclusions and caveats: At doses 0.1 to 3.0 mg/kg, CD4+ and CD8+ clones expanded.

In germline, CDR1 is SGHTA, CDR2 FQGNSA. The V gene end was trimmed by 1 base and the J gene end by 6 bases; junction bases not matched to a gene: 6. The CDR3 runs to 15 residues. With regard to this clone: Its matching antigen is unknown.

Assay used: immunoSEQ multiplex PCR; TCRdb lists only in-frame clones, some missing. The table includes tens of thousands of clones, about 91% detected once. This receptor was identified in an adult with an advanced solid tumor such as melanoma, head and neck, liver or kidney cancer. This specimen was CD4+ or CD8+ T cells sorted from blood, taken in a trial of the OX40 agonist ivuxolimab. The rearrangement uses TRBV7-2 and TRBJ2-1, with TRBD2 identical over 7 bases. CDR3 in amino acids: CASSLGGDYLNEQFF. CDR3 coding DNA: TGTGCCAGCAGCTTAGGTGGGGACTACCTCAATGAGCAGTTCTTC.